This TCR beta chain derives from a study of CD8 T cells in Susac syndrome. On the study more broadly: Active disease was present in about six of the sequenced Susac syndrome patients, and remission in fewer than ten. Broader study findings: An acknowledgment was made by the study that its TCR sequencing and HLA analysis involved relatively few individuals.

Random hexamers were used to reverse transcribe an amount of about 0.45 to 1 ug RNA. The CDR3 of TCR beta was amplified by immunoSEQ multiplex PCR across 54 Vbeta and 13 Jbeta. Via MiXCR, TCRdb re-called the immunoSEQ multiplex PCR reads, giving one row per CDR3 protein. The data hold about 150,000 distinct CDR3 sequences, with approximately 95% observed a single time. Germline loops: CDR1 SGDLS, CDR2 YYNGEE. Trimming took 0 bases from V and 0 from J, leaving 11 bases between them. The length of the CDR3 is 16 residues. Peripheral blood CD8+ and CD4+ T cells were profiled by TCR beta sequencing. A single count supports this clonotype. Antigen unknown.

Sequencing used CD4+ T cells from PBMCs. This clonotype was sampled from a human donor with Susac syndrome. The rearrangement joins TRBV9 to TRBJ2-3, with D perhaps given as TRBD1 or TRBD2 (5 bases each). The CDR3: CASSVDEGKSTDTQYF. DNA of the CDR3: TGTGCCAGCAGCGTAGATGAGGGGAAGAGCACAGATACGCAGTATTTT.